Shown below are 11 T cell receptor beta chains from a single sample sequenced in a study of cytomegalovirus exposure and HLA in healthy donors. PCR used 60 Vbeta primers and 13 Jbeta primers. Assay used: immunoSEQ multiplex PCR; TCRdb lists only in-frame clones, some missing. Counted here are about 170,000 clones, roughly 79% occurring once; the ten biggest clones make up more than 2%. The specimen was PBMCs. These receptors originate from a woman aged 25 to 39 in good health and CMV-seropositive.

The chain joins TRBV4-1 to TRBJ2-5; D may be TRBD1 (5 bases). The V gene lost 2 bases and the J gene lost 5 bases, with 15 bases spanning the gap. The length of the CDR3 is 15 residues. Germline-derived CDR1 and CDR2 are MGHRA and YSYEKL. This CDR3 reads CASSQSGRARETQYF. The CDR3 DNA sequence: TGCGCCAGCAGCCAATCAGGCAGGGCCAGGGAGACCCAGTACTTC.

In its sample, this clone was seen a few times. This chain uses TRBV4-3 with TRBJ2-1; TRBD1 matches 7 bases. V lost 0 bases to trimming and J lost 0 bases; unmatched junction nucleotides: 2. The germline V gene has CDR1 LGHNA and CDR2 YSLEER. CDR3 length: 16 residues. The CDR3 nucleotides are TGCGCCAGCAGCCAAGAGTCAGGGGGCTCCTACAATGAGCAGTTCTTC. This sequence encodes CASSQESGGSYNEQFF.

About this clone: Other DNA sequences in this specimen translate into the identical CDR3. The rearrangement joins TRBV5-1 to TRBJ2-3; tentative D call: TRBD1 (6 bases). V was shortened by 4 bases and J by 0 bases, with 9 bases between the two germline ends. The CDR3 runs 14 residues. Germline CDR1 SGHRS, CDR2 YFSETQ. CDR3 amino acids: CASSIGQSTDTQYF. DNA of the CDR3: TGCGCCAGCAGCATAGGACAGAGCACAGATACGCAGTATTTT.

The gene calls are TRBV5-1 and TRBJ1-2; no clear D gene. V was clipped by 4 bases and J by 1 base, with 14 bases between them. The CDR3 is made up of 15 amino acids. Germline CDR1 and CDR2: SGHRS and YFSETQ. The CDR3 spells CASSRSGISNYGYTF. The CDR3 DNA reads TGCGCCAGCAGCCGATCCGGGATTAGTAACTATGGCTACACCTTC. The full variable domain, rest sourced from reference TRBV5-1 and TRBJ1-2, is KAGVTQTPRYLIKTRGQQVTLSCSPISGHRSVSWYQQTPGQGLQFLFEYFSETQRNKGNFPGRFSGRQFSNSRSEMNVSTLELGDSALYLCASSRSGISNYGYTFGSGTRLTVV.

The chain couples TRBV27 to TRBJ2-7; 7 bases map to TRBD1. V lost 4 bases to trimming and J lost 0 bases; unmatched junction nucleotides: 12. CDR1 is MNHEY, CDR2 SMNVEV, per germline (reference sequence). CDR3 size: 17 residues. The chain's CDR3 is CASSSISGTASSYEQYF. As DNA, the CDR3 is TGTGCCAGCAGTTCAATCTCCGGGACAGCTAGCTCCTACGAGCAGTACTTC.

CDR3 loop: CAWSGAWTSRSDEQYF. CDR3 in DNA: TGTGCCTGGAGTGGGGCTTGGACTAGCCGGTCCGACGAGCAGTACTTC. The chain carries TRBV30 and TRBJ2-7, with 8 bases aligning to TRBD2. With V trimmed by 1 base and J by 5 bases, 13 bases remained unmatched. From germline, CDR1 is GTSNPN and CDR2 SVGIG (reference sequence). The CDR3 sequence is 16 residues long.

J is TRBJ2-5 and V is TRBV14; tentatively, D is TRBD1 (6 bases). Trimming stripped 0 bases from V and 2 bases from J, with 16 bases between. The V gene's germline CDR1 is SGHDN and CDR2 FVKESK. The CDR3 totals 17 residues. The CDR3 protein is CASSQDGQGIGQETQYF. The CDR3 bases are TGTGCCAGCAGCCAAGATGGCCAGGGGATTGGTCAAGAGACCCAGTACTTC.

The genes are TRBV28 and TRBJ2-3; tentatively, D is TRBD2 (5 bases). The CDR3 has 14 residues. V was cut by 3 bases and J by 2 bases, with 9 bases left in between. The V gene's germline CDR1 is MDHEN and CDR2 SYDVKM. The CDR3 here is CASSFLAPTDTQYF. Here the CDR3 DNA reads TGTGCCAGCAGTTTCCTAGCCCCCACAGATACGCAGTATTTT.

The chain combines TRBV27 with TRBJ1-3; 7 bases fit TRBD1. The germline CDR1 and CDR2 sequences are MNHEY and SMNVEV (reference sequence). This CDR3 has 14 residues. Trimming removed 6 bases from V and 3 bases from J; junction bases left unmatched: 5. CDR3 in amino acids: CASRQGPGGNTIYF. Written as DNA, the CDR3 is TGTGCCAGCAGACAGGGGCCAGGTGGAAACACCATATATTTT.

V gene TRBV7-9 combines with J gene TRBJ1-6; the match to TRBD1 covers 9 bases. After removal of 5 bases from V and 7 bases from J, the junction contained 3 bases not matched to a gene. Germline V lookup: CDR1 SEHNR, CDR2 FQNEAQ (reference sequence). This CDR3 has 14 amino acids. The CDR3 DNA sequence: TGTGCCAGCAGCCTTGGGACAGGGAATTCACCCCTCCACTTT. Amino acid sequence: CASSLGTGNSPLHF.

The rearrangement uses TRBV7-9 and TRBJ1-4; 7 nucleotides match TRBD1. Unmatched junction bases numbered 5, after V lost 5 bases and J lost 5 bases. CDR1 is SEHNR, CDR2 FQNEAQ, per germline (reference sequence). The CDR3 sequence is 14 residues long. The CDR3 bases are TGTGCCAGCAGCCAGGACAGGTACAATGAAAAACTGTTTTTT. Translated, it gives CASSQDRYNEKLFF.